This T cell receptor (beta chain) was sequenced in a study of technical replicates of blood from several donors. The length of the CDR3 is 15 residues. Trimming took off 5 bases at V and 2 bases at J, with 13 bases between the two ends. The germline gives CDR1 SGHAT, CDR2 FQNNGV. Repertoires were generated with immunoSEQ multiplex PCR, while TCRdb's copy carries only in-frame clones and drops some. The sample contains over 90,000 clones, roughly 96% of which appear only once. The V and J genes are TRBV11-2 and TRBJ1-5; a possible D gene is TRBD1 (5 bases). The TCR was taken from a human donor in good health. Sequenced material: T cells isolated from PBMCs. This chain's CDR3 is CASSPATTGNQPQHF. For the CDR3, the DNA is TGTGCCAGCAGCCCGGCGACGACAGGCAATCAGCCCCAGCATTTT.